A selection of T cell receptor beta chains follows, all from one sample in a study of blood T cell repertoires in COVID-19. Produced via immunoSEQ multiplex PCR; TCRdb's table is partial and in-frame only. This sample has roughly 200,000 clones; approximately 91% occur once, and the top ten carry around 6.6%. The sequencing sample was made of peripheral blood. Receptors were obtained from a man between 35 and 55 years old with acute or convalescent COVID-19. Both conserved end residues are part of each CDR3. Each record gives: V gene, J gene, CDR3 protein.

TRBV19	TRBJ1-3	CASSIEVARMNTIYF
TRBV5-6	TRBJ2-5	CASSWEDRAKTQYF
TRBV7-8	TRBJ2-3	CASSGGQGTDTQYF
TRBV4-2	TRBJ1-4	CASSQSGTGWNEKLFF
TRBV18	TRBJ2-5	CASSPGIQETQYF
TRBV9	TRBJ2-7	CASSVVGTGEQYF
TRBV27	TRBJ1-4	CASSPLSSGEKLFF
TRBV3-1/TRBV3-2	TRBJ2-1	CASSHLGGGTRNEQFF
TRBV21-1	TRBJ2-3	CASSKVPTSGGSADTQYF
TRBV11-2	TRBJ2-3	CASSRTLDTQYF
TRBV27	TRBJ2-3	CASSLQLPRDYHTDTQYF
TRBV7-8	TRBJ2-7	CASSLRRDRGPYEQYF
TRBV7-2	TRBJ2-1	CASSLSGGVHNEQFF
TRBV6-6	TRBJ2-7	CASNPTDRGSYEQYF
TRBV4-1	TRBJ1-5	CASSQFVNQPQHF
TRBV10-1	TRBJ2-7	CASSEFSSGDEQYF
TRBV5-8	TRBJ2-7	CASSEGTARLYEQYF
TRBV7-8	TRBJ1-5	CASSPRVNSNNQPQHF
TRBV9	TRBJ2-7	CASSVGQGDEQYF
TRBV6-5	TRBJ2-5	CASSPGNQETQYF
TRBV5-1	TRBJ2-1	CASSPPGQGAEQFF
TRBV9	TRBJ1-3	CASNQGATGNTIYF
TRBV28	TRBJ1-1	CASSFPGQPGTEAFF
TRBV10-3	TRBJ1-1	CAISGPLTGGTEAFF
TRBV30	TRBJ2-2	CAWRPLGQGKNTGELFF
TRBV7-9	TRBJ1-1	CASSLEEGGYAFF
TRBV30	TRBJ1-5	CAWSGDRNNQPQHF
TRBV5-1	TRBJ1-1	CASSPSGRNTEAFF
TRBV10-1	TRBJ2-2	CASSESYHESGELTGELFF
TRBV5-6	TRBJ1-2	CASSLAGVYGYTF
TRBV18	TRBJ1-1	CASSQRGHTEAFF
TRBV9	TRBJ2-7	CASSVRAGGPGEQYF
TRBV19	TRBJ1-4	CASTSYGTGDEKLFF
TRBV6-6	TRBJ1-3	CASSLPGQGNTIYF
TRBV7-8	TRBJ2-7	CASSLQRGTYEQYF
TRBV6-6	TRBJ1-5	CASSYGRGNQPQHF
TRBV4-3	TRBJ1-4	CASSQGLQPLNEKLFF
TRBV13	TRBJ2-1	CASQKPGTGENDEQFF
TRBV2	TRBJ2-7	CASSDWYSTYEQYF
TRBV2	TRBJ1-5	CASRRGQNQPQHF
TRBV5-1	TRBJ1-6	CASSLGGAGWTYNSPLHF
TRBV21-1	TRBJ2-2	CASLKKARQGGFSTGELFF
TRBV5-1	TRBJ1-2	CASSLAGTGGGYTF
TRBV4-2	TRBJ2-2	CASSPSKLTGELFF
TRBV4-2	TRBJ1-3	CASSQESGREGNTIYF
TRBV19	TRBJ1-2	CASSEEVPYGYTF
TRBV6-2/TRBV6-3	TRBJ2-7	CASSDPGTGFISSYEQYF
TRBV5-4	TRBJ1-1	CASSLAGGLLSEAFF
TRBV6-5	TRBJ2-5	CASEGLAGAGETQYF
TRBV9	TRBJ1-3	CASSASDRSRNTIYF
TRBV3-1/TRBV3-2	TRBJ1-2	CASSQDREGDYGYTF
TRBV7-2	TRBJ1-6	CASSLDLRDNSPLHF